This note documents a single TCR beta chain sequence. Its antigen is undetermined. Germline CDR1 KGHSH, CDR2 LQKENI. The V gene end was trimmed by 3 bases and the J gene end by 1 base; junction bases not matched to a gene: 5. The CDR3 spans 15 residues. Primers included in the PCR were 60 Vbeta and 13 Jbeta primers. The assay was immunoSEQ multiplex PCR, and TCRdb's table has in-frame clones only and misses some. The sample yields 150,000 to 200,000 clones, around 78% seen once. The data were obtained in a study of cytomegalovirus exposure and HLA in healthy donors. Broader study findings: Available immune exposure information was restricted to CMV serostatus only.

The chain is built from TRBV18 and TRBJ1-1, with TRBD1 identical over 7 bases. The sample taken for sequencing was PBMCs. This receptor was obtained from a man aged 30 to 39 in good health and CMV-seronegative. CDR3 amino acids: CASSPRRDRNTEAFF. In DNA form, the CDR3 reads TGTGCCAGCTCACCCCGGAGGGACAGGAACACTGAAGCTTTCTTT. The entire variable domain, with the rest obtained from reference TRBV18 and TRBJ1-1, is as follows: NAGVMQNPRHLVRRRGQEARLRCSPMKGHSHVYWYRQLPEEGLKFMVYLQKENIIDESGMPKERFSAEFPKEGPSILRIQQVVRGDSAAYFCASSPRRDRNTEAFFGQGTRLTVV.